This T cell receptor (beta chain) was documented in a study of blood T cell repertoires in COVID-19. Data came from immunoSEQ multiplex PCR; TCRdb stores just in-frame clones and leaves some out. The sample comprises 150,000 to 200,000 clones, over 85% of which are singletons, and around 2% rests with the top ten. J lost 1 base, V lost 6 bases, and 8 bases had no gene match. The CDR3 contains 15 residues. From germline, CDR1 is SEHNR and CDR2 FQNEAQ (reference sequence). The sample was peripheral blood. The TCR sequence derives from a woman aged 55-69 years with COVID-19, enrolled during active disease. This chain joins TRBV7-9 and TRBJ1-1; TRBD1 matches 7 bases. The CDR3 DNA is TGTGCCAGCAGACCCCTCGCAGGGGGGAACACTGAAGCTTTCTTT. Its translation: CASRPLAGGNTEAFF. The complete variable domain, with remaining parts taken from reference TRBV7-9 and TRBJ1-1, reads DTGVSQNPRHKITKRGQNVTFRCDPISEHNRLYWYRQTLGQGPEFLTYFQNEAQLEKSRLLSDRFSAERPKGSFSTLEIQRTEQGDSAMYLCASRPLAGGNTEAFFGQGTRLTVV.